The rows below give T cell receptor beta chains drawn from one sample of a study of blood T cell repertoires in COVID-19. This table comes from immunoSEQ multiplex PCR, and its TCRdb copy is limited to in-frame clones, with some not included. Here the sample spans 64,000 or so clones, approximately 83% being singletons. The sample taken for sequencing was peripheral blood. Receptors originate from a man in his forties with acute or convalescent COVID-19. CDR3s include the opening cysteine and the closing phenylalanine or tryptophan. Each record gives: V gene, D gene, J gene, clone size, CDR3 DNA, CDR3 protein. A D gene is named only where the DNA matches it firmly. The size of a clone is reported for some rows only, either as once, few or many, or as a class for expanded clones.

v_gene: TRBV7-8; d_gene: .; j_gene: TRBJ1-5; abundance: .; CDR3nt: TGTGCCAGCAGCCTCGGGCCGGGGCGCGGGGCGCCCCAGCATTTT; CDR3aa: CASSLGPGRGAPQHF
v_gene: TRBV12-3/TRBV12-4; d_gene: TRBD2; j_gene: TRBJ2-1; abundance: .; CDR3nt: TGTGCCAGCAGTTTAGGGGGACTAGCTGAGCAGTTCTTC; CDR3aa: CASSLGGLAEQFF
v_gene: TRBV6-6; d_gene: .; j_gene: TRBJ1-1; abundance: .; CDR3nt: TGTGCCAGCACTGGTCGGGTTCTGAACACTGAAGCTTTCTTT; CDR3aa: CASTGRVLNTEAFF
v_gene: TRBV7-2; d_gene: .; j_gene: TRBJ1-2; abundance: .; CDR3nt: TGTGCCAGCAGCCTAGGCAGGTTCTATGGCTACACCTTC; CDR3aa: CASSLGRFYGYTF
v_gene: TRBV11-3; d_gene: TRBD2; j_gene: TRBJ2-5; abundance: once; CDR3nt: TGTGCCAGCAGCGGCGGGACTAGCGCGACGAGGGAGACCCAGTACTTC; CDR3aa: CASSGGTSATRETQYF
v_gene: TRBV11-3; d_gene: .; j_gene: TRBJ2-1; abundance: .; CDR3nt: TGTGCCAGCAGCTTAGAAAACGCAGAATACAATGAGCAGTTCTTC; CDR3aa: CASSLENAEYNEQFF
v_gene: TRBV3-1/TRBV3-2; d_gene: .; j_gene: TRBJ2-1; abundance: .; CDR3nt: TGTGCCAGCAGCCAAGAAAAAAGGTCCGGGAATGAGCAGTTCTTC; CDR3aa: CASSQEKRSGNEQFF
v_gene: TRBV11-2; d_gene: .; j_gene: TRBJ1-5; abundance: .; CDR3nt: TGTGCCAGCAGCTTAGGAGAGAATCAGCCCCAGCATTTT; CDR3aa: CASSLGENQPQHF
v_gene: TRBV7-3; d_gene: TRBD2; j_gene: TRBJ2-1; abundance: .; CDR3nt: TGTGCCAGCAGCTTAGGGGTCTCTCTAGCGGGGACCGGCAATGAGCAGTTCTTC; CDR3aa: CASSLGVSLAGTGNEQFF
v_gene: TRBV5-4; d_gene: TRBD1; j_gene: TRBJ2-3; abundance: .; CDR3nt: TGTGCCAGCAGCTCTTACAGGGGCGGGGATACGCAGTATTTT; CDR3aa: CASSSYRGGDTQYF
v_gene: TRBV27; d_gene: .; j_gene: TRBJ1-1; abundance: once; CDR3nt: TGTGCCAGCAGTTCCCTTCAGGCGAACACTGAAGCTTTCTTT; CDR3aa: CASSSLQANTEAFF
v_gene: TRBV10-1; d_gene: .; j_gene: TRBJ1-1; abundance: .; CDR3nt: TGCGCCAGCAGTGGAGATCCCCTTACTGAAGCTTTCTTT; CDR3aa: CASSGDPLTEAFF
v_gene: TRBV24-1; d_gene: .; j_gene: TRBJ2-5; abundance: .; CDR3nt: TGTGCCACCAGTGATTCCGCCAGGGCGGAGACCCAGTACTTC; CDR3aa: CATSDSARAETQYF
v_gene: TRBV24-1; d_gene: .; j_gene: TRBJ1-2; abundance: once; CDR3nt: TGTGCCACCAGTGACGGGCGGGGGGGAGATGGCTACACCTTC; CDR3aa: CATSDGRGGDGYTF
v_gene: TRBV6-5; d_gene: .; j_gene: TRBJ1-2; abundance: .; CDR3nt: TGTGCCAGCGCTGACATCGTCCATGGCTACACCTTC; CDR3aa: CASADIVHGYTF
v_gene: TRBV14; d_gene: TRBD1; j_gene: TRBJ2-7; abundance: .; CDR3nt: TGTGCCAGCAGCCCCGCCGGGACAGGATACGAGCAGTACTTC; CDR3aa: CASSPAGTGYEQYF
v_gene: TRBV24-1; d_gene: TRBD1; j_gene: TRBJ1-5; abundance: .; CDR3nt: TGTGCCACCCAGGGACAGGGGTACAATCAGCCCCAGCATTTT; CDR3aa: CATQGQGYNQPQHF
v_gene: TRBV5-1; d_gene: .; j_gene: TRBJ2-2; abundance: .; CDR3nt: TGCGCCAGCAGTCCCGGGTCTAACACCGGGGAGCTGTTTTTT; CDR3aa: CASSPGSNTGELFF
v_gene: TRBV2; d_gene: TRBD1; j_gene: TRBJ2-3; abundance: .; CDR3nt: TGTGCCAGCAGTGTGACAGGGAAAAACACAGATACGCAGTATTTT; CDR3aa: CASSVTGKNTDTQYF
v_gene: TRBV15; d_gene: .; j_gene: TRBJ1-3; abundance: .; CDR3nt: TGTGCCACCAGCAGAGATTCTGTGGGGGGACTCTCTGGAAACACCATATATTTT; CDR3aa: CATSRDSVGGLSGNTIYF
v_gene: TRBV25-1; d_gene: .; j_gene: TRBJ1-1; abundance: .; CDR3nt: TGTGCCAGCAGTGATCAAACTCCTTTAGCTTTCTTT; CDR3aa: CASSDQTPLAFF
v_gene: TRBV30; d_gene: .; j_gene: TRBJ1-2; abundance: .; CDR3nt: TGTGCCTGGAGCGCCACGGGTGGCTACACCTTC; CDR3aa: CAWSATGGYTF
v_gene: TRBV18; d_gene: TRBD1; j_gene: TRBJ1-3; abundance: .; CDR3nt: TGTGCCAGCTCACCGGGCAGGGGGCCTGGAAACACCATATATTTT; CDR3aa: CASSPGRGPGNTIYF
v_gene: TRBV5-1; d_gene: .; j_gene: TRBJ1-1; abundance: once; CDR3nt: TGCGCCAGCAGCAAAGGGGATGTATGGACTGAAGCTTTCTTT; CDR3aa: CASSKGDVWTEAFF
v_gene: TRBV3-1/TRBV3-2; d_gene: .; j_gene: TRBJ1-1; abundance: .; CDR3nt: TGTGCCAGCAGCCATCAGGCCACAGAAGCTTTCTTT; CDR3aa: CASSHQATEAFF
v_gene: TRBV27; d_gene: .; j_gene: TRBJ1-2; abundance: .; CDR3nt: TGTGCCAGCAGTTTTCGGGCAGGGGATGGCTACACCTTC; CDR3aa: CASSFRAGDGYTF
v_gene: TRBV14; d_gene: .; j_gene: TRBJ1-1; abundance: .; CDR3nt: TGTGCCAGCCGTCCGGGGGACACTGAAGCTTTCTTT; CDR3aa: CASRPGDTEAFF
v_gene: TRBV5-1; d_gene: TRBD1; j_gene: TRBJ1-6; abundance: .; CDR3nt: TGCGCCAGCAGCTGGGGAACAGGGGAATCACCCCTCCACTTT; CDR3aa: CASSWGTGESPLHF
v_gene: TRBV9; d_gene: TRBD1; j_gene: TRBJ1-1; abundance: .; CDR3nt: TGTGCCAGCAGCGCCTCTACAGGGGGCGAGCTTGAAGCTTTCTTT; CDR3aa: CASSASTGGELEAFF
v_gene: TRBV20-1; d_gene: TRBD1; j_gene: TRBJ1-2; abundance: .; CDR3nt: TGCAGTGCTAGTCTGGACAGGGGATATGGCTACACCTTC; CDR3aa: CSASLDRGYGYTF
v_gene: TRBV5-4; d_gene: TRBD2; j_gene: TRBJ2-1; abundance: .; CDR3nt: TGTGCCAGCAGCTCCCCAGCGGGGGACAAGCAGTTCTTC; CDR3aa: CASSSPAGDKQFF
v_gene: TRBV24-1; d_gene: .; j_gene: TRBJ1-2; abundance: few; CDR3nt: TGTGCCACCAGTGCTCCGGGAGGAGGGTTACAGGATGGCTACACCTTC; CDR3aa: CATSAPGGGLQDGYTF
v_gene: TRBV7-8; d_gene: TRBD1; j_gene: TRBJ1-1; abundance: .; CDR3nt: TGTGCCAGCAGCTCGCAGGGGGCCTCGAACACTGAAGCTTTCTTT; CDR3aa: CASSSQGASNTEAFF
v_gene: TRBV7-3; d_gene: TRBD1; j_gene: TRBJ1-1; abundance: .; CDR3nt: TGTGCCAGCAGCTTAAGGGGGACAGGGGGCGGTAGTGAAGCTTTCTTT; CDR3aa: CASSLRGTGGGSEAFF
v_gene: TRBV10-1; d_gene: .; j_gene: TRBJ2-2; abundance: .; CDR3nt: TGCGCCAGCAACCCCGGAGGCAGGGGGAACACCGGGGAGCTGTTTTTT; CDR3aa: CASNPGGRGNTGELFF
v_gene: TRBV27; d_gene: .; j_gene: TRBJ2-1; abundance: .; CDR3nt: TGTGCCAGCAGGAGGGAACTGAGCTCCTACAATGAGCAGTTCTTC; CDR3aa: CASRRELSSYNEQFF
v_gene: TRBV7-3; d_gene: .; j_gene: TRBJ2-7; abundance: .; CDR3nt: TGTGCCAGCAGCTTAACGTCGGGTTACGAGCAGTACTTC; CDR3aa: CASSLTSGYEQYF
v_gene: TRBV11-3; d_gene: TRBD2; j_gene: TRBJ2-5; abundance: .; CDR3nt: TGTGCCAGCAGCCTAAGTGGGGGGGAAGAGACCCAGTACTTC; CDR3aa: CASSLSGGEETQYF
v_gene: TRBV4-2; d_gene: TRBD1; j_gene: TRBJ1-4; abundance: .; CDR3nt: TGTGCCAGCAGCCAAGGAGACAGGGGGCTTAATGAAAAACTGTTTTTT; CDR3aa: CASSQGDRGLNEKLFF
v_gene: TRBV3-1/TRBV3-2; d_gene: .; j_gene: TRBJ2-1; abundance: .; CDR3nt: TGTGCCAGCAGCAGCTTGCGGGCCCACAATGAGCAGTTCTTC; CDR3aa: CASSSLRAHNEQFF
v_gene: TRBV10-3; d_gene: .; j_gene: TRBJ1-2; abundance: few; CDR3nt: TGTGCCATCAAAGGGAGATTAAACTATGGCTACACCTTC; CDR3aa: CAIKGRLNYGYTF
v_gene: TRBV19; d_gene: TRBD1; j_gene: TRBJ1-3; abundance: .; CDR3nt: TGTGCCAGTACCTCGACAGGGGGCGGAAACACCATATATTTT; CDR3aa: CASTSTGGGNTIYF
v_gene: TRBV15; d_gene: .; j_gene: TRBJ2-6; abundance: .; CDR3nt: TGTGCCACCAGCGGGGGGAGACAATCTGGGGCCAACGTCCTGACTTTC; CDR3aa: CATSGGRQSGANVLTF
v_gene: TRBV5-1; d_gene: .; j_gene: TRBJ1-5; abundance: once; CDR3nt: TGCGCCAGCAGTCTGGACGGAGGATTATATCAGCCCCAGCATTTT; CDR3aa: CASSLDGGLYQPQHF
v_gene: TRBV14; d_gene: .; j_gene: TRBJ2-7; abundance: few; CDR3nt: TGTGCCAGCAGCCTCGGACAGTTATACGAGCAGTACTTC; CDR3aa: CASSLGQLYEQYF